This TCR beta chain comes out of a study of T-cell reconstitution after alpha-beta-depleted transplantation in children. It was with unique molecular identifiers that the TCRbeta library was prepared. TCRdb called the PCR reads again in MiXCR, with one record for every CDR3 protein. Of some 72,000 distinct CDR3 sequences in the sample, approximately 7.4% were seen once. This clonotype has ten or more counts. The CDR3 loop spans 13 amino acids. V trimming: 10 bases; J trimming: 5 bases; junction bases outside the gene matches: 10. CDR1 SGHTA and CDR2 FQGNSA come from the germline V gene. Sequenced here: PBMCs from the stem cell graft donor, sampled from the stem cell graft. This rearrangement joins TRBV7-2 to TRBJ2-5; the match to TRBD2 covers 7 bases. This TCR was recovered from a human donor who donated a stem cell graft to a child with acute lymphoblastic leukemia. The CDR3 DNA is TGTGCCATCCTAAGCGGGGCATTGGAGACCCAGTACTTC. Amino acids: CAILSGALETQYF.